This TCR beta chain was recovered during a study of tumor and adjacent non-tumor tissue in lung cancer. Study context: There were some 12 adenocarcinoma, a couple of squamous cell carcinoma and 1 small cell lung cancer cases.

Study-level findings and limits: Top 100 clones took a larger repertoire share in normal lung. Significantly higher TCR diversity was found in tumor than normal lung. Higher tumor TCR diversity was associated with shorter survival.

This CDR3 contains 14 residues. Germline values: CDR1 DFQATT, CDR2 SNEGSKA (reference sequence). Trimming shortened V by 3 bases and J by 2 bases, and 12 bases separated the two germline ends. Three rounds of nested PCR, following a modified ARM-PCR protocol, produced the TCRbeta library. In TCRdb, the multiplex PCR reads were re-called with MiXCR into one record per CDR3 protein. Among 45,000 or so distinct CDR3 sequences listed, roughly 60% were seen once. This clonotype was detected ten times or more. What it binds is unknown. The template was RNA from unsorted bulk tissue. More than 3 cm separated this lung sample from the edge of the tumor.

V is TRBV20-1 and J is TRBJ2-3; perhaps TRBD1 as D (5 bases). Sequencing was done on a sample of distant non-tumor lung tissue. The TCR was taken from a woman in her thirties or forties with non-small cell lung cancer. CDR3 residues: CSASAADITDTQYF. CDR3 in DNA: TGCAGTGCTAGCGCGGCGGACATCACAGATACGCAGTATTTT.